The TCR beta chain under discussion was sequenced for a study of OX40 agonist ivuxolimab in advanced cancers. General study findings and limits: Certain nonresponders additionally had low normalized T-cell clonal expansion.

Note on this clone: The antigen is unknown.

Germline V lookup: CDR1 SGHKS, CDR2 YYEKEE (reference sequence). Unmatched junction bases numbered 7, after V lost 4 bases and J lost 0 bases. The CDR3 covers 16 residues. The repertoire was sequenced with immunoSEQ multiplex PCR; TCRdb's copy has only in-frame clones and lacks some. The sample shows roughly 80,000 clones, 89% of them seen only once. Sequenced material: CD4+ or CD8+ T cells sorted from blood, taken in a trial of the OX40 agonist ivuxolimab. The sequence was collected from an adult with an advanced solid tumor such as melanoma, head and neck, liver or kidney cancer. V gene TRBV5-5 combines with J gene TRBJ1-3, with 7 bases lining up with TRBD1. The CDR3 nucleotides are TGTGCCAGCAGCGCGCGGGACAGCACCTCTGGAAACACCATATATTTT. As protein: CASSARDSTSGNTIYF.